The TCR beta chain under discussion was sequenced for a study of shared clonotypes between healthy human individuals. Across the study: Donors had three CD4 naive, three CD4 memory, two CD8 naive and one CD8 memory plate apiece. Study-level findings and limits: Generally, naive subsets came out with larger estimated richness than memory subsets.

Those who donated were healthy HIV-negative adults, with no recent acute infections or vaccinations reported. The split of CD4+ cells yielded CD45RA+ naive and CD45RA-negative memory subsets. Comment on this clone: Its antigen is not identified.

The CDR3 length is 12 residues. The ends were cut back, 0 bases at V and 7 bases at J, with 9 bases in the middle. Germline CDR1 and CDR2: GTSNPN and SVGIG (reference sequence). TCRdb's table, derived via immunoSEQ multiplex PCR, lists solely in-frame clones and lacks some. Of about 2 million clones in the sample, about 95% are singletons; the top ten hold roughly 0.13%. This sequence was found in a man aged 18 to 35 in good health. The genes are TRBV30 and TRBJ1-1; D is uncertain. The specimen sequenced was naive CD4+ T cells sorted from blood. The subset: CD45RA+ positively selected. The CDR3 here is CAWSVFGDEAFF. CDR3 nucleotide sequence: TGTGCCTGGAGTGTATTCGGGGATGAAGCTTTCTTT.